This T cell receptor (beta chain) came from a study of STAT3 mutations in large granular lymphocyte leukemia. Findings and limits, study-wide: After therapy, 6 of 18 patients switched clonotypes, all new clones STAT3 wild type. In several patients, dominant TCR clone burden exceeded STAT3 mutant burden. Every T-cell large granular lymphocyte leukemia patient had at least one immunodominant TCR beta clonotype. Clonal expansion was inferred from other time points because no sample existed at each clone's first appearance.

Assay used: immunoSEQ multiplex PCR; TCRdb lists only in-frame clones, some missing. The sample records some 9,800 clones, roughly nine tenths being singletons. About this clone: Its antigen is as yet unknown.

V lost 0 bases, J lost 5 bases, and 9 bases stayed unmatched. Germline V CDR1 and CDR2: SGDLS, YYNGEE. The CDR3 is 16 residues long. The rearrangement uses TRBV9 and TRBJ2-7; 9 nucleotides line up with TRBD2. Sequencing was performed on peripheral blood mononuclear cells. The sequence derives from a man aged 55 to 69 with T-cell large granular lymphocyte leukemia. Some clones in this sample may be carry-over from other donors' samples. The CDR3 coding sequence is TGTGCCAGCAGCGTAGCTCGAATAGCGGGAGTCAACGAGCAGTACTTC. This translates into CASSVARIAGVNEQYF. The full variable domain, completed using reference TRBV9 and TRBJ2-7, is DSGVTQTPKHLITATGQRVTLRCSPRSGDLSVYWYQQSLDQGLQFLIQYYNGEERAKGNILERFSAQQFPDLHSELNLSSLELGDSALYFCASSVARIAGVNEQYFGPGTRLTVT.